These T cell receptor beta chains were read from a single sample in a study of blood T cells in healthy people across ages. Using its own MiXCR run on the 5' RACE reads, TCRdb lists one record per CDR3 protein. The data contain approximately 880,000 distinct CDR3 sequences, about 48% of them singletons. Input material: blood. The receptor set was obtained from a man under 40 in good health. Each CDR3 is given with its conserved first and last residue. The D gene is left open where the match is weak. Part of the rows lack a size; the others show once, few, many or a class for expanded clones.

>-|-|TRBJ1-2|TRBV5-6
CASSPDPGVYGYTF
TGTGCCAGCAGCCCAGATCCAGGGGTCTATGGCTACACCTTC
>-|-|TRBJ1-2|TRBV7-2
CASSLGGRNNGYTF
TGTGCCAGCAGCTTAGGGGGTAGGAATAATGGCTACACCTTC
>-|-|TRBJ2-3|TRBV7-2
CASSLVFGRGRADTQYF
TGTGCCAGCAGCTTAGTGTTCGGTAGGGGTCGCGCAGATACGCAGTATTTT
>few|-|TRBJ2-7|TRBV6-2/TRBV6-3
CASSYRQVGQQYF
TGTGCCAGCAGTTACCGGCAGGTCGGTCAGCAGTACTTC
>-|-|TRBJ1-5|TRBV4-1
CASSQDMEGGGQPQHF
TGCGCCAGCAGCCAAGATATGGAGGGTGGCGGTCAGCCCCAGCATTTT
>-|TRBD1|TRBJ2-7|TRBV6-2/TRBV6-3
CASSYPRDSGTYEQYF
TGTGCCAGCAGTTACCCCCGGGACAGCGGAACCTACGAGCAGTACTTC
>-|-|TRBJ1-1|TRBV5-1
CASSYGPLGGKEAFF
TGCGCCAGCAGCTATGGGCCTTTGGGGGGGAAGGAAGCTTTCTTT
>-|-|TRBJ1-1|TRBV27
CASSTAGTRRPEAFF
TGTGCCAGCAGTACCGCCGGGACAAGGCGGCCTGAAGCTTTCTTT
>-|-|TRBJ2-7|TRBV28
CASSPARPNYEQYF
TGTGCCAGCAGCCCCGCTCGGCCAAACTACGAGCAGTACTTC
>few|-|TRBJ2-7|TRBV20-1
CSAREGGQIQYF
TGCAGTGCTAGAGAGGGCGGACAGATCCAGTACTTC
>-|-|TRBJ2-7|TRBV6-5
CASSYSSTGSSYEQYF
TGTGCCAGCAGTTACTCGAGTACAGGGAGCTCCTACGAGCAGTACTTC
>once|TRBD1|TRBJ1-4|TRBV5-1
CASSFWGQGSEKLFF
TGCGCCAGCAGCTTCTGGGGACAGGGTTCAGAAAAACTGTTTTTT
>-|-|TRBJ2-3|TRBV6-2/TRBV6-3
CASSYSSSYTQYF
TGTGCCAGCAGTTACTCGTCATCGTATACGCAGTATTTT